The text below deals with one TCR beta chain. Its matching antigen is unknown. A single base separates this from a much larger clone, so it may be a read error. Other nucleotide sequences from this sample produce the same CDR3. This sample is drawn from a study of metastatic and nonmetastatic thyroid tumors. Overall study findings and caveats: Significantly higher TCR beta diversity was reportedly seen in malignant thyroid tumors than benign nodules, in blood and tumor.

The CDR3 has 16 residues. CDR1 is MGHRA and CDR2 is YSYEKL in the germline V gene. TCRdb reanalyzed the PCR reads via MiXCR. Among some 37,000 clones listed, around 20% were seen once. Thyroid surgery had not been preceded by any treatment in any patient. The receptor comes from a female donor with papillary thyroid cancer or a benign thyroid nodule (not recorded which). Some clones in this sample may be carry-over from other donors' samples. The rearrangement uses TRBV4-1 and TRBJ2-2; the match to TRBD1 covers 9 bases. The sample taken for sequencing was blood. The CDR3 DNA is TGCGCCAGCAGTGATTACCCCGGGACAGGGCCCGGTGAGCTGTTTTTT. Translating it yields CASSDYPGTGPGELFF.